Listed below are T cell receptor beta chains from one sample, sequenced in a study of siplizumab effects on memory and regulatory T cells. Using immunoSEQ multiplex PCR, the repertoire was profiled, and TCRdb retains in-frame clones only, with some absent. The table records 45,000 to 60,000 clones, about 88% of them present only once. Sequenced: naive CD8+ T cells sorted from blood. These TCRs come from a human donor in good health. Each CDR3 is given with its conserved first and last residue. A D gene is named only where the DNA matches it firmly. Clone size is stated in some rows and not others, as once, few, many or a class when expanded.

v_call	d_call	clone_size	j_call	cdr3_aa	cdr3_nt
TRBV7-9	NA	NA	TRBJ2-1	CASSFGGFPFF	TGTGCCAGCAGCTTCGGCGGGTTCCCGTTCTTC
TRBV7-9	TRBD1	NA	TRBJ2-7	CASSSVRQGGEQYF	TGTGCCAGCAGCTCGGTACGACAGGGTGGGGAGCAGTACTTC
TRBV6-6	NA	NA	TRBJ2-7	CASSSAGPYEQYF	TGTGCCAGCAGTTCGGCGGGACCCTACGAGCAGTACTTC
TRBV13	NA	NA	TRBJ1-1	CASSAPTSRNTEAFF	TGTGCCAGCAGCGCCCCGACATCCCGGAACACTGAAGCTTTCTTT
TRBV25-1	TRBD2	NA	TRBJ2-2	CASSMGLAGTGELFF	TGTGCCAGCAGTATGGGACTAGCCGGCACCGGGGAGCTGTTTTTT
TRBV6-5	NA	NA	TRBJ2-4	CASSAGSPLSNIQYF	TGTGCCAGCAGCGCCGGGTCCCCTTTATCGAACATTCAGTACTTC
TRBV29-1	NA	NA	TRBJ2-7	CSVEDWMGLGYEQYF	TGCAGCGTTGAAGATTGGATGGGGCTGGGATACGAGCAGTACTTC
TRBV27	TRBD2	NA	TRBJ2-7	CASSLFAGEDYEQYF	TGTGCCAGCAGTTTATTCGCGGGAGAAGACTACGAGCAGTACTTC
TRBV2	NA	once	TRBJ1-1	CASRPTGMNTEAFF	TGTGCCAGCAGACCAACAGGCATGAACACTGAAGCTTTCTTT
TRBV5-1	TRBD1	NA	TRBJ1-1	CASSLKDRGNTEAFF	TGCGCCAGCAGCTTGAAGGACAGGGGGAACACTGAAGCTTTCTTT
TRBV7-9	TRBD1	NA	TRBJ2-5	CASSWTGLERQETQYF	TGTGCCAGCAGCTGGACAGGGCTCGAACGCCAAGAGACCCAGTACTTC
TRBV6-5	NA	NA	TRBJ1-4	CASSYLNGEKLFF	TGTGCCAGCAGTTACCTTAACGGGGAAAAACTGTTTTTT
TRBV28	TRBD2	NA	TRBJ2-3	CASSPKTSGKPTDTQYF	TGTGCCAGCAGCCCCAAGACTAGCGGGAAACCCACAGATACGCAGTATTTT
TRBV29-1	NA	NA	TRBJ2-2	CSVEVETGELFF	TGCAGCGTTGAAGTGGAGACCGGGGAGCTGTTTTTT
TRBV19	TRBD2	NA	TRBJ2-7	CASSPRSGGTYEQYF	TGTGCCAGTAGTCCTCGATCGGGGGGAACCTACGAGCAGTACTTC
TRBV4-1	TRBD2	once	TRBJ2-7	CASSQEWREGAYEQYF	TGCGCCAGCAGCCAAGAATGGCGGGAGGGGGCTTACGAGCAGTACTTC
TRBV11-2	NA	NA	TRBJ2-1	CATHQVEDNEQFF	TGTGCCACACATCAGGTGGAAGACAATGAGCAGTTCTTC
TRBV9	TRBD2	NA	TRBJ2-1	CASSVRGGINEQFF	TGTGCCAGCAGCGTCCGCGGGGGGATCAATGAGCAGTTCTTC
TRBV28	TRBD1	NA	TRBJ1-5	CASRTVPGTDNQPQHF	TGTGCCAGCAGAACCGTTCCCGGGACAGACAATCAGCCCCAGCATTTT
TRBV19	NA	NA	TRBJ1-1	CASSIHRVNTEAFF	TGTGCCAGTAGTATCCACAGAGTGAACACTGAAGCTTTCTTT
TRBV11-2	TRBD2	NA	TRBJ2-7	CASSYTSGSSYEQYF	TGTGCCAGCAGCTACACTAGCGGGAGTAGCTACGAGCAGTACTTC
TRBV6-4	TRBD1	NA	TRBJ1-5	CASSDSENAGGEGNQPQHF	TGTGCCAGCAGTGACTCGGAAAACGCAGGGGGCGAAGGCAATCAGCCCCAGCATTTT
TRBV5-6	NA	NA	TRBJ2-5	CASSPTYLGETQYF	TGTGCCAGCAGCCCGACATACTTAGGGGAGACCCAGTACTTC
TRBV27	TRBD2	NA	TRBJ2-1	CASSPPGLGGSYNEQFF	TGTGCCAGCAGCCCCCCGGGACTAGGGGGCTCCTACAATGAGCAGTTCTTC
TRBV11-2	NA	NA	TRBJ2-2	CASSPGTFNTGELFF	TGTGCCAGCAGCCCTGGGACTTTCAACACCGGGGAGCTGTTTTTT
TRBV19	NA	NA	TRBJ1-1	CASSIGLVNTEAFF	TGTGCCAGTAGTATCGGACTGGTGAACACTGAAGCTTTCTTT